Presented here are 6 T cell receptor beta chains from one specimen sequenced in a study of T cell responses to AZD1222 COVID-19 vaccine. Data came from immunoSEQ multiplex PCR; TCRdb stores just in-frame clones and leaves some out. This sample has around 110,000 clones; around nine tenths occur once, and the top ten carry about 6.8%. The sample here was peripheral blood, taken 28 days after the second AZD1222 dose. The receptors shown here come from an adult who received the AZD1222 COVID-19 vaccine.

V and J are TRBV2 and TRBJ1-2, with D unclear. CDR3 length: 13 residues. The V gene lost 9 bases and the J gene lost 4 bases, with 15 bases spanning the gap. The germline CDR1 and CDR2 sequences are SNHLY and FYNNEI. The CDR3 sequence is CASTAKSPYGYTF. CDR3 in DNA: TGTGCCAGTACCGCGAAGTCTCCCTATGGCTACACCTTC.

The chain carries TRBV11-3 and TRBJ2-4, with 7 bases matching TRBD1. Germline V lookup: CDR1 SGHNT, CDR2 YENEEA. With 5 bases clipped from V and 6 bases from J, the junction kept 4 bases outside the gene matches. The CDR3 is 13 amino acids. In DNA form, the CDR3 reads TGTGCCAGCAGCAAGGGGGCGAGAAACATTCAGTACTTC. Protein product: CASSKGARNIQYF. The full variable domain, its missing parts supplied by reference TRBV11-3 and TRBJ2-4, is EAGVVQSPRYKIIEKKQPVAFWCNPISGHNTLYWYLQNLGQGPELLIRYENEEAVDDSQLPKDRFSAERLKGVDSTLKIQPAELGDSAVYLCASSKGARNIQYFGAGTRLSVL.

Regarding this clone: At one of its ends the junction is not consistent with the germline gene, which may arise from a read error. CDR3 nucleotide sequence: TGTGCTAGCAGCGCAACCCCAAATTCCTACGAGCAGTACTTC. Its protein product is CASSATPNSYEQYF. The genes are TRBV7-7 and TRBJ2-7; no definite D call. The germline CDR1 and CDR2 sequences are SSHAT and FNYEAQ (reference sequence). The CDR3 loop spans 14 amino acids.

The CDR3 is CASRFGGGLQETQYF. The DNA of the CDR3 is TGTGCCAGTCGTTTTGGCGGGGGGCTTCAAGAGACCCAGTACTTC. The chain combines TRBV19 with TRBJ2-5; TRBD2 matches at 8 bases. The CDR3 is 15 amino acids. V trimming: 8 bases; J trimming: 2 bases; junction bases outside the gene matches: 10. Germline CDR1 LNHDA, CDR2 SQIVND (reference sequence).

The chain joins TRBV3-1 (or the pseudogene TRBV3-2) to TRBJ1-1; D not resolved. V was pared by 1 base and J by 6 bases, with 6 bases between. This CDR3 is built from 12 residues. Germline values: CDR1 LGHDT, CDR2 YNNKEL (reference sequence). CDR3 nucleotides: TGTGCCAGCAGCCAAGCGGGGTCTGAAGCTTTCTTT. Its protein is CASSQAGSEAFF.

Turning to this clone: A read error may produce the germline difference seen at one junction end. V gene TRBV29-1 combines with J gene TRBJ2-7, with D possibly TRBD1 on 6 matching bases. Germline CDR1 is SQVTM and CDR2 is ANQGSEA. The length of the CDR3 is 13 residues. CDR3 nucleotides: TGCAGCGTCGAAGACAGGAGCTCCTACGAGCAGTACTTC. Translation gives CSVEDRSSYEQYF.